This T cell receptor beta chain was recorded in a study of shared T cell receptors in the human thymus. This table comes from immunoSEQ multiplex PCR, and its TCRdb copy is limited to in-frame clones, with some not included. The sample consists of over 450,000 clones, around 82% of them appearing once. CDR3 length: 16 residues. After removal of 3 bases from V and 1 base from J, the junction contained 4 bases not matched to a gene. Germline V gives CDR1 SGHTA, CDR2 FQGNSA. This clone was counted between two and nine times. Other DNA sequences in this sample translate to the same CDR3. These data were likewise used in another study, on human thymus T cells. From that second work: The thymus tissue came from resections taken during corrective heart surgery. Blood and thymic repertoires both appeared biased in V and J gene usage. Unrelated people showed highly overlapping thymic repertoires, related research reported.

The chain employs TRBV7-2 and TRBJ2-3; TRBD2 agrees at 10 bases. Sequencing was performed on thymocytes. The sequence came from a boy under two years old with a congenital heart defect. CDR3: CASSLGLAGGTDTQYF. The CDR3 bases are TGTGCCAGCAGCTTGGGGCTAGCGGGAGGCACAGATACGCAGTATTTT.